Listed below are T cell receptor beta chains from one sample, sequenced in a study of blood T cells in healthy people across ages. One entry per CDR3 protein results from TCRdb running MiXCR on the 5' RACE reads. The sample holds some 700,000 distinct CDR3 sequences, roughly two fifths seen once. The specimen was blood. These receptors were collected from a woman aged 60-70 years in good health. The conserved cysteine and the conserved F or W are not part of the CDR3 here. Each record gives: V gene, D gene, CDR3 protein. D genes are given only for firm matches.

V: TRBV12-3/TRBV12-4
D: .
CDR3: ASSFRAPFGEQY

V: TRBV12-3/TRBV12-4
D: TRBD2
CDR3: ASSWTSASKNIQY

V: TRBV28
D: TRBD2
CDR3: ASSLSREWVNEQF

V: TRBV7-9
D: .
CDR3: ASSISEPNEQF

V: TRBV27
D: TRBD2
CDR3: ASRSPQAGGSNEQF

V: TRBV7-6
D: .
CDR3: ASSLDRSFNEQY

V: TRBV5-5
D: TRBD2
CDR3: ASGRDDGTSGRAGANVLT

V: TRBV9
D: .
CDR3: ASSVLGGDQPQH

V: TRBV5-1
D: TRBD1
CDR3: ASSRTGADNEKLF

V: TRBV6-6
D: .
CDR3: ASSGGRSSYNEQF

V: TRBV9
D: .
CDR3: ASSGSAGRVEAF

V: TRBV3-1
D: TRBD1
CDR3: ASSEQGLAEAF

V: TRBV29-1
D: .
CDR3: SGWSLRKGGYT

V: TRBV4-2
D: .
CDR3: ASSQDRSVEQF

V: TRBV28
D: TRBD1
CDR3: ASSPTQGQRWSGYT

V: TRBV29-1
D: .
CDR3: SVLTPGKGTEAF

V: TRBV14
D: TRBD2
CDR3: ASSHPGLAGGSSYNEQF

V: TRBV6-1
D: TRBD1
CDR3: ATGTGINTEAF

V: TRBV4-2
D: TRBD2
CDR3: ASSQGNAGGTDTQY

V: TRBV20-1
D: .
CDR3: SARNAASHPGGDGYT

V: TRBV20-1
D: .
CDR3: SARDYRTNSPHH

V: TRBV7-3
D: TRBD2
CDR3: ASSLIPRTSGGYNEQF

V: TRBV7-9
D: .
CDR3: ASSLPDGADTQY

V: TRBV20-1
D: .
CDR3: SARGARVEAF

V: TRBV10-3
D: TRBD2
CDR3: AIRVGSGGLSTDTQY

V: TRBV20-1
D: TRBD2
CDR3: SARVLAGESTDTQY

V: TRBV29-1
D: .
CDR3: SVGRGRADTEAF

V: TRBV5-1
D: .
CDR3: ASSGDGAGETQY

V: TRBV6-4
D: .
CDR3: ASYSSRETQY